Presented here are 2 T cell receptor beta chains from one specimen sequenced in a study of blood T cell repertoires in COVID-19. Method: immunoSEQ multiplex PCR; TCRdb's copy keeps in-frame clones and lacks some. The top ten clones hold around 7% of a sample with 360,000 or so clones, 90% of them seen once. The sequencing input was peripheral blood. The origin of the receptors is a man aged 18 to 30 with active or convalescent COVID-19.

V usage is TRBV2 and J usage is TRBJ1-6; 7 bases agree with TRBD1. There are 13 residues in the CDR3. J was trimmed by 10 bases and V by 6 bases; bases with no gene match: 6. Germline CDR1 and CDR2: SNHLY and FYNNEI. CDR3 sequence (DNA): TGTGCCAGCAGCGACAGGGTTTACTCACCCCTCCACTTT. Translation: CASSDRVYSPLHF.

This clone has a handful of counts. The chain couples TRBV2 to TRBJ2-7; 8 nucleotides line up with TRBD2. V shed 0 bases and J 2 bases; nucleotides not matched to a gene: 3. CDR1 and CDR2 from the germline V gene are SNHLY and FYNNEI. The CDR3 sequence is 15 residues long. The CDR3 spells CASSEAPGGPYEQYF. In DNA, the CDR3 is TGTGCCAGCAGTGAAGCACCGGGGGGGCCCTACGAGCAGTACTTC.